This TCR beta chain comes out of a study of blood T cell repertoires in COVID-19. CDR1 is LNHNV, CDR2 YYDKDF, per germline (reference sequence). The V gene lost 4 bases and the J gene lost 1 base, with 8 bases spanning the gap. The CDR3 totals 14 residues. Produced via immunoSEQ multiplex PCR; TCRdb's table is partial and in-frame only. The repertoire includes approximately 200,000 clones, approximately 81% of them detected once, and around 0.97% sits in the top ten. The rearrangement joins TRBV15 to TRBJ1-3; D is perhaps TRBD1 (6 bases). The clonotype originates from a man aged 40-49 years with acute or convalescent COVID-19. Sample: peripheral blood. The CDR3 region has the DNA TGTGCCACCAGCATCGACAGGTCTGGAAACACCATATATTTT. It specifies CATSIDRSGNTIYF.